This T cell receptor (beta chain) was retrieved from a study of spatial heterogeneity in lung cancer. From the 5' RACE reads, TCRdb called clonotypes with MiXCR, one entry per CDR3 protein. The repertoire holds about 36,000 distinct CDR3 sequences, with under 8% as singletons. Time point defined: sample taken at primary tumor resection. Overall study findings and caveats: TCRs found ubiquitously expanded in tumor appeared in blood more at resection than at follow-up.

CDR3 length: 13 residues. Germline values: CDR1 LNHNV, CDR2 YYDKDF (reference sequence). V was shortened by 6 bases and J by 2 bases, with 10 bases between the two germline ends. This clonotype was recorded a few times. Its antigen is currently unknown. Sequences were derived from PBMCs, sampled at surgery. The source of this sequence is a female donor with early-stage non-small cell lung cancer. This chain connects TRBV15 to TRBJ2-5; D is unresolved. Written as DNA, the CDR3 is TGTGCCACCAGTGGCAAAGCGCAAGAGACCCAGTACTTC. It encodes CATSGKAQETQYF. Supplemented by reference TRBV15 and TRBJ2-5, the full variable domain reads DAMVIQNPRYQVTQFGKPVTLSCSQTLNHNVMYWYQQKSSQAPKLLFHYYDKDFNNEADTPDNFQSRRPNTSFCFLDIRSPGLGDTAMYLCATSGKAQETQYFGPGTRLLVL.